One sample yielded the 30 T cell receptor beta chains listed below, sequenced in a study of blood T cell repertoires in COVID-19. Generated by immunoSEQ multiplex PCR, the TCRdb table keeps only in-frame clones and is missing some. This table has 180,000 or so clones, roughly 84% appearing once. The specimen was peripheral blood. The origin of the receptors is an older person with COVID-19, enrolled during active disease.

J is TRBJ2-5 and V is TRBV7-9; maybe TRBD1 (6 bases). The CDR3 runs 15 residues. V lost 4 bases, J lost 5 bases, and 17 bases lay in between. Germline V CDR1 and CDR2: SEHNR, FQNEAQ (reference sequence). The CDR3 DNA is TGTGCCAGCAGCTCCAGACAGGCCGCTATGGAGACCCAGTACTTC. Residues: CASSSRQAAMETQYF.

This clone was counted a single time. This rearrangement joins TRBV6-6 to TRBJ2-2; D is undetermined. The V end lost 6 bases, the J end lost 6 bases, and 11 bases lay between the germline ends. The V gene's germline CDR1 is MNHNY and CDR2 SVGAGI (reference sequence). This CDR3 has 13 amino acids. CDR3 sequence reads: CASSRDIAGELFF. The CDR3 nucleotides are TGTGCCAGCAGCCGAGACATCGCCGGGGAGCTGTTTTTT.

This chain links TRBV5-3 with TRBJ2-2; 12 bases fit TRBD2. TRBV5-3 is reported as an ORF; its role is uncertain. Losses at the gene ends were 3 bases for V and 8 bases for J; bases not matched to a gene: 11. CDR3 length: 17 residues. CDR3 DNA: TGTGCCAGAAGCTCGTACCGGACTAGCGGGAAACCGGGGGAGCTGTTTTTT. Translation gives CARSSYRTSGKPGELFF.

The J gene is TRBJ2-2, the V gene TRBV20-1, with 11 bases aligning to TRBD2. The germline V gene encodes CDR1 DFQATT and CDR2 SNEGSKA (reference sequence). V dropped 3 bases and J dropped 1; count of bases not matched to a gene: 10. This CDR3 contains 18 residues. The CDR3 loop reads CSASLATGLAVNTGELFF. In DNA, the CDR3 is TGCAGTGCTAGTCTAGCGACGGGACTAGCGGTGAACACCGGGGAGCTGTTTTTT.

Only one count was recorded for this clone. J is TRBJ2-5 and V is TRBV9; 8 bases map to TRBD2. This CDR3 has 16 residues. V lost 0 bases and J lost 5; bases outside the gene matches: 9. The germline V gene has CDR1 SGDLS and CDR2 YYNGEE. This CDR3 is CASSVAPRSGSETQYF. CDR3 nucleotide sequence: TGTGCCAGCAGCGTAGCCCCCCGAAGCGGGAGCGAGACCCAGTACTTC.

The J gene is TRBJ2-7, the V gene TRBV19; maybe TRBD1 (6 bases). V gave up 4 bases and J gave up 0 bases, with 16 bases separating them. Per the germline V gene, CDR1 is LNHDA and CDR2 is SQIVND (reference sequence). The CDR3 sequence is 16 residues long. CDR3 in amino acids: CASSTLLTGHSYEQYF. The CDR3 DNA reads TGTGCCAGTAGTACCCTCTTGACAGGCCACTCCTACGAGCAGTACTTC.

The gene calls are TRBV7-2 and TRBJ2-3; no clear D. Germline CDR1 is SGHTA and CDR2 is FQGNSA. The CDR3 totals 14 residues. V was pared by 2 bases and J by 1 base, with 7 bases between. The CDR3 nucleotides read TGTGCCAGCAGCTTATTATCTGGCACAGATACGCAGTATTTT. Translation: CASSLLSGTDTQYF. Together with reference TRBV7-2 and TRBJ2-3, the CDR3 gives the full variable domain: GAGVSQSPSNKVTEKGKDVELRCDPISGHTALYWYRQSLGQGLEFLIYFQGNSAPDKSGLPSDRFSAERTGGSVSTLTIQRTQQEDSAVYLCASSLLSGTDTQYFGPGTRLTVL.

V gene TRBV19 combines with J gene TRBJ2-3; 16 bases line up with TRBD2. Germline CDR1 and CDR2: LNHDA and SQIVND (reference sequence). The CDR3 sequence is 15 residues long. V shed 6 bases, J shed 7 bases, and the junction held 4 bases outside the gene matches. Here the CDR3 DNA reads TGTGCCAGTAGGGGACTAGCGGGAGGGCCTAATACGCAGTATTTT. This sequence encodes CASRGLAGGPNTQYF.

The chain carries TRBV28 and TRBJ2-5; D might be TRBD2 (6 bases). Trimming took 5 bases from V and 5 from J, leaving 15 bases between them. This CDR3 has 14 amino acids. CDR1 is MDHEN, CDR2 SYDVKM, per germline. CDR3 amino acids: CASSETRTGETQYF. In nucleotides, the CDR3 is TGTGCCAGCAGTGAGACTAGGACGGGGGAGACCCAGTACTTC.

The rearrangement links TRBV6-5 to TRBJ2-7, with D maybe TRBD2 (6 bases). Germline loops: CDR1 MNHEY, CDR2 SVGAGI. The CDR3 has 13 amino acids. Trimming stripped 2 bases from V and 4 bases from J, with 9 bases between. The CDR3 sequence: CASSYPGTYEQYF. The DNA for the CDR3 is TGTGCCAGCAGTTACCCTGGGACTTACGAGCAGTACTTC.

The gene calls are TRBV3-1 (or the pseudogene TRBV3-2) and TRBJ1-1; D may be TRBD1 (6 bases). The CDR3 contains 16 residues. Germline V gene data show CDR1 as LGHDT and CDR2 as YNNKEL (reference sequence). V was pared by 0 bases and J by 3 bases, with 14 bases between. CDR3 bases: TGTGCCAGCAGCCAAGATGAGGGGGAAGGGGACACTGAAGCTTTCTTT. Translating it yields CASSQDEGEGDTEAFF.

The chain recombines TRBV3-1 (or the pseudogene TRBV3-2) with TRBJ2-1, with no clear D. The CDR3 extends over 12 amino acids. Germline values: CDR1 LGHDT, CDR2 YNNKEL (reference sequence). With 1 base removed from V and 16 bases from J, the gap between germline ends came to 14 bases. In nucleotides, the CDR3 is TGTGCCAGCAGCCAAGGGGCCACCGAATCTTTCTTC. As protein: CASSQGATESFF.

The gene calls are TRBV9 and TRBJ2-1; 8 positions match TRBD1. Looked up from germline, CDR1 is SGDLS and CDR2 is YYNGEE. The length of the CDR3 is 14 residues. The J segment lost 9 bases and the V segment lost 0 bases, leaving 5 bases of the junction unmatched. The CDR3 sequence: CASSVGPGGSEQFF. As DNA, the CDR3 is TGTGCCAGCAGCGTAGGTCCAGGGGGCAGTGAGCAGTTCTTC.

This chain uses TRBV9 with TRBJ2-1; TRBD2 agrees at 10 bases. The ends lost 3 bases at V and 4 bases at J; junction bases unmatched: 10. CDR1 and CDR2 from the germline V gene are SGDLS and YYNGEE. The CDR3 extends over 17 amino acids. CDR3 sequence reads: CASSDPRTSGSYNEQFF. The CDR3 DNA sequence: TGTGCCAGCAGCGACCCGAGGACTAGCGGAAGTTACAATGAGCAGTTCTTC.

This sequence joins TRBV6-5 and TRBJ2-1; tentatively, D is TRBD1 (5 bases). This CDR3 is built from 14 residues. Germline V lookup: CDR1 MNHEY, CDR2 SVGAGI. V was clipped by 7 bases and J by 9 bases, with 19 bases between them. CDR3 sequence: CASTATPQGSEQFF. Written as DNA, the CDR3 is TGTGCCAGCACAGCTACGCCGCAGGGAAGTGAGCAGTTCTTC.

DNA of the CDR3: TGTGCCAGCAGTTTATTTGGGGACAGGCGGTCCTACGAGCAGTACTTC. It yields the protein CASSLFGDRRSYEQYF. The chain uses TRBV27 and TRBJ2-7, with TRBD1 matching over 8 bases. Germline assignment: CDR1 MNHEY and CDR2 SMNVEV (reference sequence). V was pared by 1 base and J by 1 base, with 6 bases of the junction left unmatched. The CDR3 has 16 residues.

The chain has TRBV11-2 and TRBJ2-5, with D unclear. V dropped 2 bases and J dropped 4 bases, with 5 bases sitting between them. CDR1 and CDR2 (germline): SGHAT, FQNNGV. CDR3 size: 12 residues. The CDR3 loop is CASSLQRETQYF. CDR3 DNA: TGTGCCAGCAGCTTACAGCGAGAGACCCAGTACTTC. Using reference TRBV11-2 and TRBJ2-5 for the parts outside the CDR3, the full variable domain is EAGVAQSPRYKIIEKRQSVAFWCNPISGHATLYWYQQILGQGPKLLIQFQNNGVVDDSQLPKDRFSAERLKGVDSTLKIQPAKLEDSAVYLCASSLQRETQYFGPGTRLLVL.

V usage is TRBV5-5 and J usage is TRBJ1-1; D gene ambiguous. Germline V CDR1 and CDR2: SGHKS, YYEKEE (reference sequence). V was cut by 1 base and J by 1 base, with 8 bases left in between. This CDR3 region has 14 residues. The CDR3 is CASSLSYANTEAFF. The DNA of the CDR3 is TGTGCCAGCAGCTTGTCCTACGCGAACACTGAAGCTTTCTTT. Full variable domain (remainder filled in from reference TRBV5-5 and TRBJ1-1): DAGVTQSPTHLIKTRGQQVTLRCSPISGHKSVSWYQQVLGQGPQFIFQYYEKEERGRGNFPDRFSARQFPNYSSELNVNALLLGDSALYLCASSLSYANTEAFFGQGTRLTVV.

The chain couples TRBV30 to TRBJ1-2; TRBD1 might be the D (5 bases). Germline-derived CDR1 and CDR2 are GTSNPN and SVGIG (reference sequence). The ends were cut back, 0 bases at V and 4 bases at J, with 6 bases in the middle. The CDR3 length is 12 residues. The CDR3 region is CAWSVGGYGYTF. The CDR3 DNA reads TGTGCCTGGAGTGTGGGGGGCTATGGCTACACCTTC.

This chain connects TRBV7-2 to TRBJ2-1, with D uncertain. V was shortened by 7 bases and J by 5 bases, with 9 bases between the two germline ends. Germline V gene sequence: CDR1 SGHTA, CDR2 FQGNSA. The CDR3 totals 12 residues. The CDR3 DNA follows: TGTGCCAGCAAACGAGACAACAATGAGCAGTTCTTC. This encodes CASKRDNNEQFF.

The chain's CDR3 is CASSQGTATLNEKLFF. The DNA for the CDR3 is TGTGCCAGCAGCCAAGGGACAGCAACTCTTAATGAAAAACTGTTTTTT. J is TRBJ1-4 and V is TRBV3-1 (or the pseudogene TRBV3-2); D may be TRBD1 (6 bases). This CDR3 spans 16 amino acids. Germline V gives CDR1 LGHDT, CDR2 YNNKEL (reference sequence). V was pared by 1 base and J by 4 bases, with 13 bases between.

This clone was observed a handful of times. V and J are TRBV6-8 and TRBJ2-1, with 9 bases lining up with TRBD2. Trimming cost V 7 bases and J 7 bases; bases outside gene matches: 14. The CDR3 has 16 amino acids. Looked up from germline, CDR1 is MNHGY and CDR2 is SAAAGT. This chain's CDR3 is CASNPQGGGAGNEQFF. The CDR3 DNA sequence: TGTGCCAGCAACCCCCAGGGCGGGGGGGCCGGGAATGAGCAGTTCTTC.

The V and J genes are TRBV27 and TRBJ2-3; TRBD2 matches at 10 bases. The ends lost 4 bases at V and 3 bases at J; junction bases unmatched: 4. Germline CDR1 is MNHEY and CDR2 is SMNVEV (reference sequence). The CDR3 is 15 amino acids. CDR3 nucleotide sequence: TGTGCCAGCAGTTCCCAGCGGGGGGGAACAGATACGCAGTATTTT. It is translated as CASSSQRGGTDTQYF.

The genes are TRBV6-2 or TRBV6-3 and TRBJ1-3; 8 bases are a match to TRBD1. The CDR3 sequence is 15 residues long. The V gene's germline CDR1 is MNHEY and CDR2 SVGEGT. Unmatched junction bases numbered 9, after V lost 6 bases and J lost 5 bases. Here the CDR3 reads CASSADRAKRNTIYF. The CDR3 region has the DNA TGTGCCAGCAGCGCGGACAGGGCGAAGAGAAACACCATATATTTT.

The V gene is TRBV28, the J gene TRBJ1-2, with TRBD1 as a possible D gene (5 bases). The V gene's germline CDR1 is MDHEN and CDR2 SYDVKM. V was shortened by 2 bases and J by 8 bases, with 15 bases between the two germline ends. The CDR3 runs to 14 residues. CDR3 protein: CASSLGAVFIGYTF. CDR3 in DNA: TGTGCCAGCAGTTTAGGGGCGGTTTTCATAGGCTACACCTTC.

This chain connects TRBV7-2 to TRBJ2-2; TRBD1 is a possible D gene (6 bases). Germline CDR1 and CDR2: SGHTA and FQGNSA. Deletions cut 3 bases from V and 1 base from J, with 9 bases between. The CDR3 extends over 15 amino acids. The CDR3 DNA reads TGTGCCAGCAGCTTCTGGGGGCGGAACACCGGGGAGCTGTTTTTT. The encoded protein is CASSFWGRNTGELFF.

J is TRBJ1-1 and V is TRBV28; D not certain. V gave up 6 bases and J gave up 0 bases, with 11 bases separating them. The CDR3 runs 14 residues. Germline values: CDR1 MDHEN, CDR2 SYDVKM. CDR3 region: CASSRLSMNTEAFF. DNA for the CDR3: TGTGCCAGCAGCCGACTCAGTATGAACACTGAAGCTTTCTTT.

This rearrangement joins TRBV30 to TRBJ1-3, with 7 positions matching TRBD1. The germline gives CDR1 GTSNPN, CDR2 SVGIG (reference sequence). V gave up 2 bases and J gave up 3 bases; unmatched junction bases: 4. The CDR3 is 14 amino acids. The CDR3 nucleotides are TGTGCCTGGAGTACTGGGACAGTTGGAAACACCATATATTTT. Its protein is CAWSTGTVGNTIYF.

This rearrangement joins TRBV11-2 to TRBJ2-5, with D unresolved. The CDR3 covers 15 residues. Trimming stripped 4 bases from V and 4 bases from J, with 16 bases between. CDR1 is SGHAT, CDR2 FQNNGV, per germline. CDR3 sequence: CASSSLLSVGETQYF. The DNA of the CDR3 is TGTGCCAGCAGCTCCCTCTTGTCCGTCGGAGAGACCCAGTACTTC.

The CDR3 is CASSLTLTGSYEQYF. DNA of the CDR3: TGTGCCAGCAGCTTAACCCTGACAGGCTCCTACGAGCAGTACTTC. The chain uses TRBV7-3 and TRBJ2-7, with D possibly being TRBD1 (6 bases). The V end lost 0 bases, the J end lost 0 bases, and 9 bases lay between the germline ends. Germline assignment: CDR1 SGHTA and CDR2 FQGTGA. The CDR3 length is 15 residues.